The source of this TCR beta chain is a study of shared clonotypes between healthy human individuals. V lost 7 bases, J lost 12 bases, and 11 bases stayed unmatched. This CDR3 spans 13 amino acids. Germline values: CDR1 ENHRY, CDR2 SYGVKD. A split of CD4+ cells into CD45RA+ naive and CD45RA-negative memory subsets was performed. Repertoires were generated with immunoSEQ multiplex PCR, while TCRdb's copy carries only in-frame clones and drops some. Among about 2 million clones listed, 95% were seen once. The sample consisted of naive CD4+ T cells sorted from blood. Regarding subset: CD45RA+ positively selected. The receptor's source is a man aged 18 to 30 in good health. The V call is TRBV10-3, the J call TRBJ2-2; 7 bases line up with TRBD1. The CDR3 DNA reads TGTGCCATCACCTTAAGACAGGGAGAGAAGCTGTTTTTT. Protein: CAITLRQGEKLFF.